This T cell receptor (beta chain) was captured in a study of blood T cell repertoires in COVID-19. Study information: Sites in the United States, Italy and Spain provided acute and convalescent COVID-19 samples. T cells, B-cell-depleted T cells, or PBMCs supplied cDNA or gDNA.

V lost 1 base and J 0 bases, leaving 11 bases between the germline ends. The germline CDR1 and CDR2 sequences are SGHDT and YYEEEE. CDR3 size: 16 residues. Per the original data handling: Counts of nucleated cells, estimated from reference gene primer amplification, were obtained. Assay: immunoSEQ multiplex PCR; the TCRdb copy retains only in-frame clones and omits some. V, J and clone size were drawn from that table, and D and trimming were deduced from the DNA. This table holds around 260,000 clones, 80% to 90% found once. Recruited during active infection, patients (from Seattle) were subsequently followed longitudinally.

The clonotype was recovered from a woman aged 70-85 years with COVID-19, enrolled during active disease. This rearrangement joins TRBV5-6 to TRBJ1-3; no firm D call. Sequenced input: peripheral blood. CDR3 region: CASSLLLTRSGNTIYF. The CDR3 DNA sequence: TGTGCCAGCAGCTTGCTTTTAACGCGCTCTGGAAACACCATATATTTT.